The entry below describes one TCR beta chain. The germline gives CDR1 LNHDA, CDR2 SQIVND (reference sequence). The CDR3 length is 13 residues. V lost 3 bases, J lost 6 bases, and 12 bases lay in between. This specimen belongs to a study of blood T cell repertoires in COVID-19. Looking at the study overall: PBMCs, B-cell-depleted T cells, or T cells provided the cDNA or gDNA that made up the material.

As handled by the study authors: Amplifying reference gene primers gave estimates of nucleated cell counts. Method: immunoSEQ multiplex PCR; TCRdb's copy keeps in-frame clones and lacks some. V and J calls plus clone size are reproduced from that table; the DNA served to infer D and trimming. The sample lists roughly 220,000 clones, roughly 80% occurring once. The V and J genes are TRBV19 and TRBJ2-7, with a possible D match to TRBD1 (7 bases). The TCR sequence derives from a woman aged 65 to 85 with acute or convalescent COVID-19. Sequenced input: peripheral blood. The CDR3 here is CASSIQGGTEQYF. The DNA of the CDR3 is TGTGCCAGTAGTATCCAGGGGGGTACCGAGCAGTACTTC.